This T cell receptor beta chain was obtained from a study of blood T cell repertoires in COVID-19. The CDR3 is 15 residues long. V gave up 1 base and J gave up 0 bases, with 9 bases separating them. Germline values: CDR1 MGHRA, CDR2 YSYEKL. As processed by the authors: Reference gene primer amplification gave estimated nucleated cell counts. The assay was immunoSEQ multiplex PCR, and TCRdb's table has in-frame clones only and misses some. The DNA was the basis for D and trimming; V, J and clone size are from that table. The data contain about 68,000 clones, approximately 85% of them singletons. The rearrangement joins TRBV4-1 to TRBJ1-1, with D possibly matching TRBD1 (6 bases). The receptor comes from a man between 45 and 60 years old with acute or convalescent COVID-19. Sequenced: peripheral blood. CDR3: CASSQAGGMNTEAFF. CDR3 DNA: TGCGCCAGCAGCCAAGCTGGGGGCATGAACACTGAAGCTTTCTTT.